The 29 T cell receptor beta chains in this list originate from one sample, sequenced in a study of shared clonotypes between healthy human individuals. Naive CD8 populations comprised CD45RO-negative cells positively selected for CCR7, excluding terminally differentiated effector memory CD45RA+ cells. Assay used: immunoSEQ multiplex PCR; TCRdb lists only in-frame clones, some missing. The sample lists 550,000 to 600,000 clones; roughly 98% were seen once. Sequenced input: naive CD8+ T cells sorted from blood. The origin of the receptors is a man under 40 in good health.

The chain joins TRBV21-1 to TRBJ2-3; TRBD1 is taken as the D call from the table, unchecked against the DNA. TRBV21-1 is reported as a pseudogene. CDR3 length: 16 amino acids. CDR3 amino acids: CASSKIQGPKPDTQYF. The CDR3 DNA is TGTGCCAGCAGCAAAATCCAGGGGCCCAAGCCAGATACGCAGTATTTT.

The chain joins TRBV6-1 to TRBJ2-3; 10 positions agree with TRBD2. The CDR3 length is 16 residues. V was clipped by 0 bases and J by 3 bases; unmatched bases: 3. Germline V CDR1 and CDR2: MNHNS, SASEGT. The CDR3 loop is CASSEAVLAGTDTQYF. CDR3 nucleotide sequence: TGTGCCAGCAGTGAAGCGGTACTAGCGGGGACAGATACGCAGTATTTT.

The count of this clone is one. The rearrangement links TRBV7-9 to TRBJ1-2; D is undetermined. Germline CDR1 reads SEHNR; CDR2 reads FQNEAQ (reference sequence). The CDR3 is made up of 13 amino acids. V was pared by 4 bases and J by 7 bases, with 13 bases between. The CDR3 DNA reads as TGTGCCAGCAGCTCTAGACCCGATCGTGGCTACACCTTC. It is translated as CASSSRPDRGYTF.

The chain combines TRBV15 with TRBJ1-5, with 8 bases that match TRBD1. The CDR3 is 15 residues long. CDR1 and CDR2 from the germline V gene are LNHNV and YYDKDF (reference sequence). J gave up 2 bases and V 2 bases, and 2 bases lay outside the gene matches. The CDR3 here is CATSRPGQGNQPQHF. The CDR3 region has the DNA TGTGCCACCAGCAGACCGGGACAGGGCAATCAGCCCCAGCATTTT.

This chain connects TRBV4-1 to TRBJ2-7, with unresolved D. Trimming took off 0 bases at V and 2 bases at J, with 8 bases between the two ends. CDR3 length: 14 amino acids. CDR1 is MGHRA, CDR2 YSYEKL, per germline. The chain's CDR3 is CASSQDRYTYEQYF. In DNA form, the CDR3 reads TGCGCCAGCAGCCAAGACAGGTACACCTACGAGCAGTACTTC.

V gene TRBV11-2 combines with J gene TRBJ2-7; no firm D call. Germline CDR1 reads SGHAT; CDR2 reads FQNNGV. V lost 5 bases, J lost 3 bases, and 5 bases lay in between. The CDR3 covers 11 residues. CDR3 nucleotide sequence: TGTGCCAGCAGCGGTCTCTACGAGCAGTACTTC. This translates into CASSGLYEQYF.

V and J are TRBV7-2 and TRBJ2-7; D gene unclear. Germline CDR1 is SGHTA and CDR2 is FQGNSA. Trimming left V 5 bases short and J 3 bases short, with 8 bases between. The CDR3 loop spans 12 amino acids. The CDR3: CASSQMGYEQYF. CDR3 bases: TGTGCCAGCAGCCAAATGGGCTACGAGCAGTACTTC.

The chain recombines TRBV27 with TRBJ2-1; 7 bases match TRBD1. The CDR3 has 14 residues. Germline CDR1 is MNHEY and CDR2 is SMNVEV (reference sequence). V lost 3 bases, J lost 8 bases, and 7 bases stayed unmatched. Written as DNA, the CDR3 is TGTGCCAGCAGTTTCCAGGGGGTGGTCTATGAGCAGTTCTTC. Translated: CASSFQGVVYEQFF.

The rearrangement uses TRBV7-6 and TRBJ2-5; TRBD2 matches at 8 bases. Germline assignment: CDR1 SGHVS and CDR2 FNYEAQ. This CDR3 is 15 amino acids long. V shed 0 bases, J shed 3 bases, and the junction held 3 bases outside the gene matches. The CDR3 is CASSLASGGEETQYF. The CDR3, as DNA: TGTGCCAGCAGCTTAGCATCGGGAGGGGAAGAGACCCAGTACTTC.

The rearrangement uses TRBV4-3 and TRBJ2-1; D remains ambiguous. CDR3 length: 16 amino acids. Trimming took off 1 base at V and 0 bases at J, with 10 bases between the two ends. Germline-derived CDR1 and CDR2 are LGHNA and YSLEER. The CDR3 spells CASSQARSRSYNEQFF. CDR3 in DNA: TGCGCCAGCAGCCAAGCCCGGTCCCGCTCCTACAATGAGCAGTTCTTC.

The V and J genes are TRBV15 and TRBJ2-5; D is perhaps TRBD1 or TRBD2 (6 bases each). In germline, CDR1 is LNHNV, CDR2 YYDKDF (reference sequence). Trimming pared 0 bases from V and 4 bases from J, leaving 15 bases between. The CDR3 runs to 16 residues. CDR3 in DNA: TGTGCCACCAGCAGAGATCTAATGGGGGGCCTAGAGACCCAGTACTTC. It translates to CATSRDLMGGLETQYF.

The V and J genes are TRBV27 and TRBJ2-7; no firm D call. The V end lost 2 bases, the J end lost 6 bases, and 14 bases lay between the germline ends. Per the germline V gene, CDR1 is MNHEY and CDR2 is SMNVEV (reference sequence). CDR3 length: 14 residues. The CDR3 is CASSLGLEVSEQYF. The DNA of the CDR3 is TGTGCCAGCAGTTTAGGCCTAGAGGTTTCCGAGCAGTACTTC.

This clone has just a few counts. This sequence joins TRBV27 and TRBJ2-7; possible D gene TRBD2, 5 bases. Germline values: CDR1 MNHEY, CDR2 SMNVEV (reference sequence). This CDR3 contains 15 residues. V gave up 5 bases and J gave up 0 bases, with 14 bases separating them. CDR3 nucleotide sequence: TGTGCCAGCAGTACTACTGTCGGGGACTCCTACGAGCAGTACTTC. Its protein product is CASSTTVGDSYEQYF.

Concerning this clone itself: The sample holds other DNA sequences that translate to the same CDR3. The chain combines TRBV27 with TRBJ2-1, with 13 bases lining up with TRBD2. CDR1 and CDR2 (germline): MNHEY, SMNVEV (reference sequence). CDR3 length: 15 residues. The V segment lost 5 bases and the J segment 4 bases; nucleotides outside the gene matches: 2. The CDR3 DNA follows: TGTGCCAGCAGTCTGGGACTAGCGGGATACAATGAGCAGTTCTTC. Protein product: CASSLGLAGYNEQFF.

This chain links TRBV27 with TRBJ2-1; D gene unclear. CDR1 and CDR2 from the germline V gene are MNHEY and SMNVEV (reference sequence). The CDR3 is 13 residues long. V was trimmed by 4 bases and J by 13 bases, leaving 17 bases between them. CDR3 region: CASSWVGVGEQFF. CDR3 coding DNA: TGTGCCAGCAGTTGGGTAGGAGTTGGGGAACAGTTCTTC.

This chain joins TRBV7-8 and TRBJ2-1, with D maybe TRBD1 (6 bases). The CDR3 is made up of 15 amino acids. Trimming shortened V by 5 bases and J by 3 bases, and 14 bases separated the two germline ends. Germline V gene data show CDR1 as SGHVS and CDR2 as FQNEAQ. DNA of the CDR3: TGTGCCAGCAGCCGGATGAAGACAGGCTACAATGAGCAGTTCTTC. Its translation is CASSRMKTGYNEQFF.

The chain uses TRBV28 and TRBJ1-5; the D gene is possibly TRBD1 (6 bases). The ends were cut back, 6 bases at V and 4 bases at J, with 16 bases in the middle. The germline CDR1 and CDR2 sequences are MDHEN and SYDVKM. The CDR3 totals 15 residues. CDR3: CASRLRGESNQPQHF. The CDR3 coding sequence is TGTGCCAGCAGGCTTAGGGGGGAGTCGAATCAGCCCCAGCATTTT.

This chain connects TRBV25-1 to TRBJ1-3; 7 bases line up with TRBD1. V lost 4 bases and J lost 0; bases outside the gene matches: 9. The germline V gene has CDR1 MGHDK and CDR2 SYGVNS. The CDR3 has 17 residues. The CDR3, as DNA: TGTGCCAGCAGTGGTTGGGACAGTAGTTTCTCTGGAAACACCATATATTTT. Encoded protein: CASSGWDSSFSGNTIYF.

This rearrangement joins TRBV9 to TRBJ2-4, with D possibly matching TRBD1 (8 bases). V lost 4 bases to trimming and J lost 7 bases, with 18 bases between them. Germline loops: CDR1 SGDLS, CDR2 YYNGEE. The CDR3 covers 15 residues. The CDR3 nucleotides read TGTGCCAGCAGCCGCCGGACAGGGAGGGGGAACATTCAGTACTTC. Its protein is CASSRRTGRGNIQYF.

The rearrangement uses TRBV4-3 and TRBJ2-7; no firm D call. Looked up from germline, CDR1 is LGHNA and CDR2 is YSLEER. The CDR3 extends over 16 amino acids. V was clipped by 0 bases and J by 3 bases, with 15 bases between them. The CDR3 nucleotides are TGCGCCAGCAGCCAAGATGACGCGGACCCAATCTACGAGCAGTACTTC. Its protein product is CASSQDDADPIYEQYF.

Note on this clone: A read error may produce the germline difference seen at one junction end. The chain is built from TRBV27 and TRBJ2-7; possibly TRBD1 or TRBD2 for D (5 bases each). CDR3 length: 8 residues. Germline loops: CDR1 MNHEY, CDR2 SMNVEV (reference sequence). The CDR3 protein is CGAHEQYF. The DNA of the CDR3 is TGCGGGGCCCACGAGCAGTACTTC.

The rearrangement links TRBV6-5 to TRBJ2-3, with D hard to call. Looked up from germline, CDR1 is MNHEY and CDR2 is SVGAGI. V lost 7 bases, J lost 1 base, and 9 bases lay in between. The CDR3 totals 13 residues. The CDR3 spells CASKGLRTDTQYF. CDR3 nucleotides: TGTGCCAGCAAGGGCCTCCGCACAGATACGCAGTATTTT.

The chain carries TRBV4-1 and TRBJ2-7; D unresolved. V lost 0 bases to trimming and J lost 3 bases, with 9 bases between them. This CDR3 has 14 amino acids. The V gene's germline CDR1 is MGHRA and CDR2 YSYEKL. The CDR3 is CASSQEFGFYEQYF. The CDR3 nucleotides read TGCGCCAGCAGCCAAGAGTTTGGTTTCTACGAGCAGTACTTC.

The rearrangement links TRBV4-1 to TRBJ1-2; 8 nucleotides align to TRBD1. CDR1 and CDR2 from the germline V gene are MGHRA and YSYEKL. The ends lost 3 bases at V and 8 bases at J; junction bases unmatched: 8. The CDR3 has 14 amino acids. In nucleotides, the CDR3 is TGCGCCAGCAGCCAGCAGACAGGGGAGGGAGGCTACACCTTC. As protein: CASSQQTGEGGYTF.

The rearrangement links TRBV11-2 to TRBJ2-3, with TRBD2 matching over 8 bases. Germline loops: CDR1 SGHAT, CDR2 FQNNGV. V lost 1 base to trimming and J lost 6 bases; unmatched junction nucleotides: 6. The CDR3 is made up of 15 amino acids. CDR3 protein: CASSLASGSLDTQYF. The CDR3 bases are TGTGCCAGCAGCTTAGCCAGCGGGAGTCTGGATACGCAGTATTTT.

V is TRBV30 and J is TRBJ2-3, with 9 positions matching TRBD1. Germline V gives CDR1 GTSNPN, CDR2 SVGIG (reference sequence). The V and J ends lost 0 bases and 6 bases, in that order; junction bases with no gene match: 4. The CDR3 extends over 14 amino acids. This CDR3 is CAWSVLDRGDTQYF. For the CDR3, the DNA is TGTGCCTGGAGTGTACTGGACAGGGGTGATACGCAGTATTTT.

CDR3: CASSRSNYNEQFF. In DNA, the CDR3 is TGTGCCAGCAGCCGAAGTAACTACAATGAGCAGTTCTTC. The genes are TRBV9 and TRBJ2-1; the D is unclear. The CDR3 consists of 13 residues. Germline loops: CDR1 SGDLS, CDR2 YYNGEE. V lost 4 bases and J 3 bases, leaving 8 bases between the germline ends.

J is TRBJ1-5 and V is TRBV7-2; TRBD1 is a possible D gene (5 bases). The CDR3 spans 15 residues. Trimming left V 1 base short and J 4 bases short, with 11 bases between. The V gene's germline CDR1 is SGHTA and CDR2 FQGNSA. The CDR3 DNA reads TGTGCCAGCAGCTTAGAGCGGCAGGGAAATCAGCCCCAGCATTTT. Translation gives CASSLERQGNQPQHF.

The J gene is TRBJ2-7, the V gene TRBV6-1; D ambiguous. The V end was cut by 4 bases, the J end by 2 bases, with 9 bases between. Germline V gene data show CDR1 as MNHNS and CDR2 as SASEGT. This CDR3 is 13 amino acids long. The CDR3 is CASSGGPTYEQYF. The CDR3 DNA is TGTGCCAGCAGTGGAGGACCTACCTACGAGCAGTACTTC.